These T cell receptor beta chains were read from a single sample in a study of identical twins. TCRdb reprocessed the 5' RACE reads via MiXCR and lists one record per CDR3 protein. Seen here are 200,000 to 250,000 distinct CDR3 sequences, 9.5% to 15% observed once, and the top ten hold around 4%. These records were also assigned to another study, of yellow fever vaccine responses in identical twins.

The sequenced sample consisted of memory (CD45RO+) T cells sorted from blood. These receptors originate from a woman younger than 35 in good health. The conserved cysteine and the conserved F or W are not part of the CDR3 here. A D gene is named only where the DNA matches it firmly.

v_gene	j_gene	d_gene	CDR3aa
TRBV20-1	TRBJ2-5	NA	SAPLGETQY
TRBV11-2	TRBJ2-3	TRBD2	ASRWGTSGGGGSDTQY
TRBV2	TRBJ2-7	NA	ASSAQSYEQY
TRBV10-3	TRBJ2-5	NA	AIRQDGNQETQY
TRBV7-2	TRBJ1-2	TRBD1	ASTSGAGQGRNGYT
TRBV4-1	TRBJ2-5	TRBD2	ASSQDQAGGKETQY
TRBV20-1	TRBJ2-4	NA	SARATRLGAKNIQY
TRBV6-5	TRBJ2-3	NA	ASSLSGTGPTDTQY
TRBV5-1	TRBJ2-1	TRBD1	ASSSIGQGEQF
TRBV27	TRBJ2-3	NA	ASRIRAGGSTDTQY
TRBV5-1	TRBJ2-1	TRBD1	ASSFTGDHNEQF
TRBV4-3	TRBJ1-4	TRBD1	ASSQGLQGGLF
TRBV9	TRBJ2-3	NA	ASSPARGDTQY